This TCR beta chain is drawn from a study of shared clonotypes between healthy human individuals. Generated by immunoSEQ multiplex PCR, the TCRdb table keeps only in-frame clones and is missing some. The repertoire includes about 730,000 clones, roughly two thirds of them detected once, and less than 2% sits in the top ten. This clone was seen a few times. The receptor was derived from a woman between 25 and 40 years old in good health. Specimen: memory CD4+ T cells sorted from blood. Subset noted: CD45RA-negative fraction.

As DNA, the CDR3 is TGTGCCAGCAGCTTACAGGGGGTGAAGGGCTACACCTTC. Translated: CASSLQGVKGYTF. The chain is built from TRBV6-1 and TRBJ1-2, with 8 bases lining up with TRBD1. The CDR3 is 13 residues long. Germline V gene sequence: CDR1 MNHNS, CDR2 SASEGT. The trim removed 6 bases at V and 8 bases at J, leaving 8 bases unmatched.